This T cell receptor (beta chain) came from a study of T-cell reconstitution after alpha-beta-depleted transplantation in children. Findings and limits, study-wide: It was surviving recipient T cells and thymic progenitors that gave some patients high TCRbeta diversity at day 60. Approximately two months post-transplant, alpha-beta T cells reportedly originated from several hundred expanded graft clones. One year after transplant, T-cell counts and diversity came mostly from newly produced T cells.

Unique molecular identifiers were built into the TCRbeta library. TCRdb recomputed calls from the PCR reads with MiXCR, one row per CDR3 protein. This table has about 1,000,000 distinct CDR3 sequences, about 29% appearing once. CDR3 size: 14 residues. V dropped 0 bases and J dropped 6 bases, with 7 bases sitting between them. Germline V CDR1 and CDR2: SGHRS, YFSETQ. This clonotype was seen a few times. The antigen remains unidentified. This chain joins TRBV5-1 and TRBJ1-6; no reliable D call. This receptor was taken from a boy less than two years old who had a stem cell transplant for SCID, so the T cells may come from the graft donor. The sample in question was PBMCs, mostly from graft donor cells, obtained 360 days after TCRalphabeta/CD19-depleted stem cell transplant. The CDR3: CASSLGQFNSPLHF. The CDR3 bases are TGCGCCAGCAGCTTGGGGCAGTTTAATTCACCCCTCCACTTT. Together with reference TRBV5-1 and TRBJ1-6, the CDR3 gives the full variable domain: KAGVTQTPRYLIKTRGQQVTLSCSPISGHRSVSWYQQTPGQGLQFLFEYFSETQRNKGNFPGRFSGRQFSNSRSEMNVSTLELGDSALYLCASSLGQFNSPLHFGNGTRLTVT.